What follows is one T cell receptor beta chain and its context. The CDR3 is 14 residues long. The germline V gene has CDR1 SNHLY and CDR2 FYNNEI. Trimming took 10 bases from V and 3 from J; bases not matched to a gene: 5. TCRdb's copy holds only in-frame clones and misses some; the assay was immunoSEQ multiplex PCR. This table holds about 400,000 clones, roughly 86% found once. Self-reported history from a screening survey and questionnaire set each donor's cohort. This entry is derived from a study of blood T cell repertoires in COVID-19. Whole-study context: The analysed material was cDNA or gDNA that came from T cells, B-cell-depleted T cells, or PBMCs.

The TCR comes from a woman aged 35 to 49 with acute COVID-19. The V and J genes are TRBV2 and TRBJ2-2; 10 bases line up with TRBD1. The sample comprised PBMCs or T cells enriched from blood (not recorded which). CDR3 coding DNA: TGTGCCACCGACAGGGGGCGTGACACCGGGGAGCTGTTTTTT. Translation gives CATDRGRDTGELFF.